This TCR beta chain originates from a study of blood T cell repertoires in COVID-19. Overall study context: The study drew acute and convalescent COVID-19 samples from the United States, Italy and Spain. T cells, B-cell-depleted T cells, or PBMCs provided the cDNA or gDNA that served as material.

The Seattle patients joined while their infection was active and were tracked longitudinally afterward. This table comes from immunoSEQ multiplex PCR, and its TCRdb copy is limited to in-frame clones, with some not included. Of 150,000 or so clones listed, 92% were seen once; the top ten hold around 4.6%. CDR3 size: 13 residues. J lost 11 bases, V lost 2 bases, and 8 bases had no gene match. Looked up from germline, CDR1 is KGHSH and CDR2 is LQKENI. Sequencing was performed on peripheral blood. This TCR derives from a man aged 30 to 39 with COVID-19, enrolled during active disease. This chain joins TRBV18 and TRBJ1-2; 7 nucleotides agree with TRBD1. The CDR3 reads CASSPDVGQIYTF. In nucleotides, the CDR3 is TGTGCCAGCTCACCAGATGTGGGACAGATATACACCTTC.